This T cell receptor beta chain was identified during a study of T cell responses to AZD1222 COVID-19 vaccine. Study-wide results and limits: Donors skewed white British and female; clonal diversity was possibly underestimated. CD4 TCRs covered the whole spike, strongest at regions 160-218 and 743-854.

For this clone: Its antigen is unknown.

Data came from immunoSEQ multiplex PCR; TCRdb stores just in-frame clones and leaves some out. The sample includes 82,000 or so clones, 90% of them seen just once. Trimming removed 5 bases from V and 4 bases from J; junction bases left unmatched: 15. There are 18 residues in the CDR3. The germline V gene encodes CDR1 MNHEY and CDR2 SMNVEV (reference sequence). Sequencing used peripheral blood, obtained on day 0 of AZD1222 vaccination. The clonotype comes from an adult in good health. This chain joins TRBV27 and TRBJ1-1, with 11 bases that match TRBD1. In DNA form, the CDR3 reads TGTGCCAGCAGTCCATCCTCCGGACAGGGGGCAGTGAGCACTGAAGCTTTCTTT. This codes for CASSPSSGQGAVSTEAFF.